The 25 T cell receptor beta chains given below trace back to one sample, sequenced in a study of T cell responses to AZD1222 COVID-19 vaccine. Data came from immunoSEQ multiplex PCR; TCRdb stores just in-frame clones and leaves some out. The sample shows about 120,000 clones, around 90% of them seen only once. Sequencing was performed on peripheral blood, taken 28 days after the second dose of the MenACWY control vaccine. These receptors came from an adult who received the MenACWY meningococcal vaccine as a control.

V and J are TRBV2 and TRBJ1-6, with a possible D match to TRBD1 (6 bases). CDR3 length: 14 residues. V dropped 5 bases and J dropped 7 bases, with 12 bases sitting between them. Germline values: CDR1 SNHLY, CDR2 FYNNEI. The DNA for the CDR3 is TGTGCCAGCAGTACAGGGCTAGGGAATTCACCCCTCCACTTT. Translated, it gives CASSTGLGNSPLHF.

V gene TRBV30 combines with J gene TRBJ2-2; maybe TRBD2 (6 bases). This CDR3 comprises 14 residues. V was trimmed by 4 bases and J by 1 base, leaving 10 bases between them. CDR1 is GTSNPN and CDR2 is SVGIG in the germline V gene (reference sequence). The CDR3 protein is CAWINGGNTGELFF. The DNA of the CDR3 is TGTGCCTGGATTAACGGGGGGAACACCGGGGAGCTGTTTTTT.

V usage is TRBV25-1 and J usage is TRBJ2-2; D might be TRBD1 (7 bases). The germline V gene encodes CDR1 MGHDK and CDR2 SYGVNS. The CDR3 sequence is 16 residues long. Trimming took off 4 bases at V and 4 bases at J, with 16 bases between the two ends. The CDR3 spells CASSGLGQGGTGELFF. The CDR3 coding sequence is TGTGCCAGCAGTGGATTGGGTCAGGGGGGCACCGGGGAGCTGTTTTTT.

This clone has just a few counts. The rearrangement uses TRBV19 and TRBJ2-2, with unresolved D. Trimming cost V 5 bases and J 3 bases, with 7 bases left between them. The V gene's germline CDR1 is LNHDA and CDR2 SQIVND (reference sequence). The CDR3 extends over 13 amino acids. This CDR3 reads CASSFLDTGELFF. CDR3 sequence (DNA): TGTGCCAGTAGTTTCTTGGACACCGGGGAGCTGTTTTTT.

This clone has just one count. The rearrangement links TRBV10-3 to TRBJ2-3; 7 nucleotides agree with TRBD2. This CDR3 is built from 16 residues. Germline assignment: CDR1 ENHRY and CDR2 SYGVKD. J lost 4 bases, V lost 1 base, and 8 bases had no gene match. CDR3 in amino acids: CAISEFGGSSADTQYF. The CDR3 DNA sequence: TGTGCCATCAGTGAGTTCGGCGGGAGTAGCGCAGATACGCAGTATTTT.

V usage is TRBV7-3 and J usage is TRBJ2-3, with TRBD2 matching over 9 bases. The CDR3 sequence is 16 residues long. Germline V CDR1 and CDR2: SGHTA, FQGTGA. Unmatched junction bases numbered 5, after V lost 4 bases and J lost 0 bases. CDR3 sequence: CASSSGLATSTDTQYF. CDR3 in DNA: TGTGCCAGCAGCTCCGGACTAGCGACGAGCACAGATACGCAGTATTTT.

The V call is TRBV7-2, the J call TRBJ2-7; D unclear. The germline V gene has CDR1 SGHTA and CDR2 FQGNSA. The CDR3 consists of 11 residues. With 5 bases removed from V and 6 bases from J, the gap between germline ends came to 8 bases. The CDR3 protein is CASSPAREQYF. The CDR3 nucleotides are TGTGCCAGCAGCCCTGCCCGCGAGCAGTACTTC. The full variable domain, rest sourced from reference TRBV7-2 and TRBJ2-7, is GAGVSQSPSNKVTEKGKDVELRCDPISGHTALYWYRQSLGQGLEFLIYFQGNSAPDKSGLPSDRFSAERTGGSVSTLTIQRTQQEDSAVYLCASSPAREQYFGPGTRLTVT.

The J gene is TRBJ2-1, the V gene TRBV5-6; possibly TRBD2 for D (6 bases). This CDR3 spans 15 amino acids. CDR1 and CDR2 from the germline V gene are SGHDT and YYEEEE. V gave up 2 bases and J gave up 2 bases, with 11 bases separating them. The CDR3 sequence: CASSFTGAPYNEQFF. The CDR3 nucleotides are TGTGCCAGCAGCTTTACGGGAGCCCCCTACAATGAGCAGTTCTTC. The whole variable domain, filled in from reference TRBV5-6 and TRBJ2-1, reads DAGVTQSPTHLIKTRGQQVTLRCSPKSGHDTVSWYQQALGQGPQFIFQYYEEEERQRGNFPDRFSGHQFPNYSSELNVNALLLGDSALYLCASSFTGAPYNEQFFGPGTRLTVL.

CDR3 DNA sequence: TGTGCCAGCGCGGGGGGGGGCTACGAGCAGTACTTC. It translates to CASAGGGYEQYF. This chain links TRBV27 with TRBJ2-7; TRBD2 agrees at 9 bases. The CDR3 totals 12 residues. J lost 3 bases, V lost 8 bases, and 2 bases had no gene match. Germline loops: CDR1 MNHEY, CDR2 SMNVEV (reference sequence).

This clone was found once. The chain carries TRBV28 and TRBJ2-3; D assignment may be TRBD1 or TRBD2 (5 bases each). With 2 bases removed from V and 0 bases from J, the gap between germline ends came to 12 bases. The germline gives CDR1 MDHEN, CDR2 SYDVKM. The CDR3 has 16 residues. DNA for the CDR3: TGTGCCAGCAGTTTACTTACAGGAGGTAGCACAGATACGCAGTATTTT. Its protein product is CASSLLTGGSTDTQYF.

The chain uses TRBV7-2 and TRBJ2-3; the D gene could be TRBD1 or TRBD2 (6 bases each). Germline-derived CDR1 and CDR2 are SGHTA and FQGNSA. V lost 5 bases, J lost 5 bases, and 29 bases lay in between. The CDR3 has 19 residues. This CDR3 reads CASSRTPGAGTWAEDTQYF. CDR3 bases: TGTGCCAGCAGCCGTACTCCGGGGGCGGGGACATGGGCAGAAGATACGCAGTATTTT.

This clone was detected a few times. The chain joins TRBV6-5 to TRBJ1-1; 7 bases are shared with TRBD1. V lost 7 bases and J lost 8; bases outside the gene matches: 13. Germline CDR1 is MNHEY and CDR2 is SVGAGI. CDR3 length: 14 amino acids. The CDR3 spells CASIPGDRITEAFF. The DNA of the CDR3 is TGTGCCAGCATCCCCGGGGACAGAATTACCGAAGCTTTCTTT.

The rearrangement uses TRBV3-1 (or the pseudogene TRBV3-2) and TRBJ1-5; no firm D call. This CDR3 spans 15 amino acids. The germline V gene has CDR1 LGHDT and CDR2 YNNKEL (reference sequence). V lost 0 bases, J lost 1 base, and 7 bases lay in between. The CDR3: CASSQEGFSNQPQHF. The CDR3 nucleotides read TGTGCCAGCAGCCAAGAAGGGTTCAGCAATCAGCCCCAGCATTTT.

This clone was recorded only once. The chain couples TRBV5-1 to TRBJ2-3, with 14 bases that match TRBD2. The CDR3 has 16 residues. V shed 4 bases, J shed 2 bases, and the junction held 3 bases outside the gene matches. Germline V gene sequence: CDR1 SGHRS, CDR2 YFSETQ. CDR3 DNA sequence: TGCGCCAGCAGCGCGGGACTAGCGGGAGCCACAGATACGCAGTATTTT. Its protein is CASSAGLAGATDTQYF.

In DNA form, the CDR3 reads TGTGCCAGCAGCCAAGAACGGGGCCCCGATACGCAGTATTTT. This sequence encodes CASSQERGPDTQYF. V gene TRBV3-1 (or the pseudogene TRBV3-2) combines with J gene TRBJ2-3; D may match TRBD1 or TRBD2 (5 bases each). CDR3 size: 14 residues. V dropped 0 bases and J dropped 6 bases, with 10 bases sitting between them. The germline V gene encodes CDR1 LGHDT and CDR2 YNNKEL (reference sequence).

The CDR3 loop is CASSIGTGGGQPQHF. DNA for the CDR3: TGTGCCAGCAGCATTGGGACAGGGGGCGGTCAGCCCCAGCATTTT. The V call is TRBV5-6, the J call TRBJ1-5, with TRBD1 identical over 12 bases. Germline loops: CDR1 SGHDT, CDR2 YYEEEE. There are 15 residues in the CDR3. The ends lost 4 bases at V and 6 bases at J; junction bases unmatched: 5.

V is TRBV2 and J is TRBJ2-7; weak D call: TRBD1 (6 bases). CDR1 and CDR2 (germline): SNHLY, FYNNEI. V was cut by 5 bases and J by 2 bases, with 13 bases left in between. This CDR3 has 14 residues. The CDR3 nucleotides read TGTGCCAGCAGTTGGCAGTGGGACACCTACGAGCAGTACGTC. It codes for CASSWQWDTYEQYV.

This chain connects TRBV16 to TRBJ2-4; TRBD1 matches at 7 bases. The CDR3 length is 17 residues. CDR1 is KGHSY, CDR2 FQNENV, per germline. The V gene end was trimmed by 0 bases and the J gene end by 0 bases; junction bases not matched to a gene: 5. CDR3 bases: TGTGCCAGCAGCCAATCGGCGACAGGGAAAGCCAAAAACATTCAGTACTTC. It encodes CASSQSATGKAKNIQYF.

The CDR3 spells CASRRDSNSPLHF. DNA of the CDR3: TGTGCCAGCAGGCGGGACAGTAATTCACCCCTCCACTTT. This chain uses TRBV7-9 with TRBJ1-6; TRBD1 aligns across 7 bases. Trimming at V came to 6 bases and at J to 6 bases, leaving 2 bases not matched to a gene. Germline V gene sequence: CDR1 SEHNR, CDR2 FQNEAQ (reference sequence). This CDR3 comprises 13 residues.

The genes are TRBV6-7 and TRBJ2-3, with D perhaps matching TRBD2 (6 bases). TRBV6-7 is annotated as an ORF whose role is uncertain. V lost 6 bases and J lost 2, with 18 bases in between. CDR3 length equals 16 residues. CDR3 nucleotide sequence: TGTGCCAGCAGCCACTCCGGGACTGCACACACAGATACGCAGTATTTT. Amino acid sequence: CASSHSGTAHTDTQYF.

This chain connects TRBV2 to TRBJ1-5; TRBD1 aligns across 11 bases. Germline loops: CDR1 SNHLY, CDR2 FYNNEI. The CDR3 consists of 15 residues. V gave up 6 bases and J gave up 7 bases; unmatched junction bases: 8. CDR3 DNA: TGTGCCAGCAGCGGGACAGGGGGATCAGGACAGCCCCAGCATTTT. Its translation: CASSGTGGSGQPQHF.

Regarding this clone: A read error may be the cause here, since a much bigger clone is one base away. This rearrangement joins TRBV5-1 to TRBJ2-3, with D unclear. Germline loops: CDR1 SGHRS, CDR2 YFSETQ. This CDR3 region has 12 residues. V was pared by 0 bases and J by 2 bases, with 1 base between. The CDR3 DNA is TGCGCCAGCAGCTTGGACACAGATACGCAGTATTTT. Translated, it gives CASSLDTDTQYF.

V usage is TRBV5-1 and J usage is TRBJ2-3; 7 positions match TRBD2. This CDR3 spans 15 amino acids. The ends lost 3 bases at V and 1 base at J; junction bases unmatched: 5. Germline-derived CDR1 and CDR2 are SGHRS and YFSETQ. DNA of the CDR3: TGCGCCAGCAGCTCAGCGGGGCAAGGCACAGATACGCAGTATTTT. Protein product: CASSSAGQGTDTQYF.

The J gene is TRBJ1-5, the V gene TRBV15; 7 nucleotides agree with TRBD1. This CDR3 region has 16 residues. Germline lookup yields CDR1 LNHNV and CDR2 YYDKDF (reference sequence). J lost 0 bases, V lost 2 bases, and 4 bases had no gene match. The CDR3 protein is CATSRSGQYSNQPQHF. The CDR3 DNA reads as TGTGCCACCAGCAGATCGGGACAGTATAGCAATCAGCCCCAGCATTTT.

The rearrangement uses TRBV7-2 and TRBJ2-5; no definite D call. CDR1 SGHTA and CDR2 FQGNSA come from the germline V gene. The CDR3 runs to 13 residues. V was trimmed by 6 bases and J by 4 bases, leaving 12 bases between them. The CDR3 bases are TGTGCCAGCAGTACGGGCCCGAGAGAGACCCAGTACTTC. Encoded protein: CASSTGPRETQYF.